The T cell receptor beta chain described here comes from a study of T cell clonality in common variable immunodeficiency. Study-level points and caveats: The cause of increased CVID clonality remains unclear without subpopulation sequencing.

Each donor provided roughly 4.5 to 8.5 ml of heparinized whole blood. This clone occurred a few times. Antigen specificity is unknown. The read gets to within 3 residues of the CDR3 end, and the germline J gene fills in the rest. Trimming took 0 bases from V and 6 from J, leaving 9 bases between them. Looked up from germline, CDR1 is PRHDT and CDR2 is FYEKMQ (reference sequence). This CDR3 has 13 amino acids. Sequencing was performed with immunoSEQ multiplex PCR; in TCRdb, only in-frame clones are kept and a portion is missing. The sample shows more than 55,000 clones, no singletons; the ten largest hold around 0.8%.

The chain couples TRBV13 to TRBJ2-7; D not resolved. Sequencing was carried out using peripheral blood mononuclear cells. This clonotype was obtained from a person aged 18-69 years in good health. CDR3 protein: CASSLGVSGEQYF. Partial CDR3 DNA: TGTGCCAGCAGCTTAGGGGTATCGGGCGAG. The whole variable domain, filled in from reference TRBV13 and TRBJ2-7, reads AAGVIQSPRHLIKEKRETATLKCYPIPRHDTVYWYQQGPGQDPQFLISFYEKMQSDKGSIPDRFSAQQFSDYHSELNMSSLELGDSALYFCASSLGVSGEQYFGPGTRLTVT.